Shown below are 30 T cell receptor beta chains from a single sample sequenced in a study of blood T cell repertoires in COVID-19. Sequenced by immunoSEQ multiplex PCR; TCRdb stores in-frame clones only, minus some. The sample lists some 290,000 clones, 90% occurring once. Source material: peripheral blood. These receptors were collected from a woman aged 40-49 years with COVID-19, enrolled during active disease.

Comments on this clone: The sample holds other DNA sequences that translate to the same CDR3. This chain links TRBV29-1 with TRBJ1-3, with 7 bases that match TRBD1. V was pared by 6 bases and J by 0 bases, with 2 bases of the junction left unmatched. Germline assignment: CDR1 SQVTM and CDR2 ANQGSEA. The CDR3 covers 13 residues. The CDR3 spells CSVRDSSGNTIYF. In DNA, the CDR3 is TGCAGCGTCCGGGACAGCTCTGGAAACACCATATATTTT.

The chain uses TRBV6-1 and TRBJ2-7; D gene uncertain. There are 11 residues in the CDR3. Germline assignment: CDR1 MNHNS and CDR2 SASEGT. V dropped 3 bases and J dropped 3 bases, with 3 bases sitting between them. Here the CDR3 reads CASSDNYEQYF. The CDR3 DNA reads as TGTGCCAGCAGTGACAACTACGAGCAGTACTTC.

This chain connects TRBV9 to TRBJ1-6; 7 bases agree with TRBD1. This CDR3 is built from 14 residues. From germline, CDR1 is SGDLS and CDR2 YYNGEE. J gave up 6 bases and V 3 bases, and 3 bases lay outside the gene matches. The CDR3 DNA is TGTGCCAGCAGCGGGGACAGCGTTAATTCACCCCTCCACTTT. Translating it yields CASSGDSVNSPLHF.

The V call is TRBV6-5, the J call TRBJ2-4, with D perhaps TRBD2 (5 bases). Trimming took off 7 bases at V and 8 bases at J, with 12 bases between the two ends. The CDR3 is made up of 12 amino acids. CDR1 and CDR2 from the germline V gene are MNHEY and SVGAGI. CDR3 nucleotides: TGTGCCAGCAAATCGGTGGGAGACATTCAGTACTTC. This encodes CASKSVGDIQYF.

This clone has more than one count but fewer than ten. This chain connects TRBV9 to TRBJ1-1; perhaps TRBD1 as D (6 bases). Germline CDR1 and CDR2: SGDLS and YYNGEE. There are 15 residues in the CDR3. Trimming removed 4 bases from V and 3 bases from J, with 16 bases in between. The CDR3 coding sequence is TGTGCCAGCAGCACCTCGATTGGGGGCTACACTGAAGCTTTCTTT. Translating gives CASSTSIGGYTEAFF.

This clone is a singleton in its sample. The chain joins TRBV5-4 to TRBJ2-7, with D possibly matching TRBD2 (6 bases). The CDR3 length is 17 residues. Germline-derived CDR1 and CDR2 are SGHNT and YYREEE (reference sequence). Trimming removed 2 bases at V and 1 base at J, with 19 bases between. The CDR3 sequence: CASSLGTLASASYEQYF. The CDR3, as DNA: TGTGCCAGCAGCTTAGGGACCCTGGCTAGCGCATCCTACGAGCAGTACTTC.

J is TRBJ1-6 and V is TRBV10-3, with 10 positions matching TRBD1. This CDR3 region has 16 residues. Germline V gene sequence: CDR1 ENHRY, CDR2 SYGVKD. V shed 0 bases and J 9 bases; nucleotides not matched to a gene: 5. DNA of the CDR3: TGTGCCATCAGTGAGTCGGAGGGACAGGGGAGTTCACCCCTCCACTTT. Translating gives CAISESEGQGSSPLHF.

This chain links TRBV27 with TRBJ2-3, with TRBD1 as a possible D gene (6 bases). The CDR3 loop spans 16 amino acids. V was clipped by 6 bases and J by 0 bases, with 16 bases between them. Germline loops: CDR1 MNHEY, CDR2 SMNVEV (reference sequence). CDR3 DNA sequence: TGTGCCAGCAGCCTCATCCCAGGGGCGAGCACAGATACGCAGTATTTT. It yields the protein CASSLIPGASTDTQYF.

The chain joins TRBV18 to TRBJ2-1; tentative D call: TRBD1 (6 bases). This CDR3 is built from 18 residues. Trimming pared 2 bases from V and 0 bases from J, leaving 17 bases between. Per the germline V gene, CDR1 is KGHSH and CDR2 is LQKENI. CDR3 amino acids: CASSPTASGESSYNEQFF. The DNA for the CDR3 is TGTGCCAGCTCACCAACTGCCTCAGGGGAAAGCTCCTACAATGAGCAGTTCTTC.

The chain uses TRBV5-6 and TRBJ2-3, with 7 bases matching TRBD2. The CDR3 has 17 residues. J lost 1 base, V lost 0 bases, and 8 bases had no gene match. The germline V gene has CDR1 SGHDT and CDR2 YYEEEE. The CDR3 DNA follows: TGTGCCAGCAGCTTGGTGTTAGCGGGCCTGGGCACAGATACGCAGTATTTT. Translating gives CASSLVLAGLGTDTQYF.

This rearrangement joins TRBV16 to TRBJ2-6; 8 bases map to TRBD1. The V gene's germline CDR1 is KGHSY and CDR2 FQNENV. The CDR3 has 20 amino acids. V shed 4 bases and J 2 bases; nucleotides not matched to a gene: 16. CDR3 residues: CASSPPTGQALRTGANVLTF. The CDR3 coding sequence is TGTGCCAGCAGCCCTCCCACGGGACAGGCCCTTAGGACTGGGGCCAACGTCCTGACTTTC.

The V gene is TRBV15, the J gene TRBJ2-7; 11 bases align to TRBD2. The CDR3 consists of 15 residues. The V and J ends lost 2 bases and 5 bases, in that order; junction bases with no gene match: 5. The germline gives CDR1 LNHNV, CDR2 YYDKDF (reference sequence). The CDR3 loop is CATSRTSGSPNEQYF. The CDR3 DNA reads TGTGCCACCAGCAGAACTAGCGGGAGTCCAAACGAGCAGTACTTC. The full variable domain, its missing parts supplied by reference TRBV15 and TRBJ2-7, is DAMVIQNPRYQVTQFGKPVTLSCSQTLNHNVMYWYQQKSSQAPKLLFHYYDKDFNNEADTPDNFQSRRPNTSFCFLDIRSPGLGDTAMYLCATSRTSGSPNEQYFGPGTRLTVT.

The chain employs TRBV27 and TRBJ1-6; no reliable D call. V was pared by 6 bases and J by 9 bases, with 9 bases between. Germline V CDR1 and CDR2: MNHEY, SMNVEV (reference sequence). CDR3 length: 12 amino acids. The CDR3 nucleotides are TGTGCCAGCAGGGTCGCAGGTTCACCCCTCCACTTT. It encodes CASRVAGSPLHF.

The rearrangement joins TRBV9 to TRBJ1-1; D might be TRBD1 (6 bases). There are 13 residues in the CDR3. Germline assignment: CDR1 SGDLS and CDR2 YYNGEE. V was cut by 3 bases and J by 4 bases, with 10 bases left in between. CDR3 nucleotide sequence: TGTGCCAGCAGCGACAGGGTTGGCACTGAAGCTTTCTTT. Residues: CASSDRVGTEAFF. The whole variable domain, remainder taken from reference TRBV9 and TRBJ1-1, is DSGVTQTPKHLITATGQRVTLRCSPRSGDLSVYWYQQSLDQGLQFLIQYYNGEERAKGNILERFSAQQFPDLHSELNLSSLELGDSALYFCASSDRVGTEAFFGQGTRLTVV.

The genes are TRBV29-1 and TRBJ2-7; 9 nucleotides match TRBD2. CDR3 size: 13 residues. Losses at the gene ends were 7 bases for V and 2 bases for J; bases not matched to a gene: 6. The V gene's germline CDR1 is SQVTM and CDR2 ANQGSEA. The CDR3 region has the DNA TGCAGCGCCGTGACTAGCGGAGCCTACGAGCAGTACTTC. Protein sequence: CSAVTSGAYEQYF.

This clone was counted between two and nine times. The rearrangement uses TRBV5-4 and TRBJ2-2; the D gene is possibly TRBD1 (7 bases). This CDR3 spans 14 amino acids. The germline CDR1 and CDR2 sequences are SGHNT and YYREEE (reference sequence). The ends were cut back, 6 bases at V and 10 bases at J, with 19 bases in the middle. CDR3 region: CASTTSQGGKELFF. The CDR3 DNA sequence: TGTGCCAGCACTACCAGCCAGGGGGGTAAGGAGCTGTTTTTT.

The chain links TRBV18 to TRBJ2-1; 8 positions agree with TRBD2. V was clipped by 0 bases and J by 0 bases; unmatched bases: 1. The germline V gene encodes CDR1 KGHSH and CDR2 LQKENI. This CDR3 spans 16 amino acids. The CDR3: CASSPPSGSSYNEQFF. CDR3 DNA sequence: TGTGCCAGCTCACCACCGAGCGGGAGCTCCTACAATGAGCAGTTCTTC.

This clone has ten or more counts. The gene calls are TRBV12-5 and TRBJ1-1, with D maybe TRBD1 (6 bases). Germline V gene lookup returns CDR1 LGHNT and CDR2 FRNRAP. V was pared by 6 bases and J by 2 bases, with 22 bases between. The length of the CDR3 is 17 residues. The CDR3 DNA reads TGTGCTAGTGGCCAAAGGAGGCCGGACAGAGATAACACTGAAGCTTTCTTT. Amino acid sequence: CASGQRRPDRDNTEAFF.

The count of this clone is one. This CDR3 reads CASSLGTGYYYEQYF. The CDR3 coding sequence is TGTGCCAGCAGCTTAGGGACAGGGTATTACTACGAGCAGTACTTC. The chain joins TRBV5-4 to TRBJ2-7, with 9 bases fitting TRBD1. Unmatched junction bases numbered 6, after V lost 2 bases and J lost 3 bases. The CDR3 extends over 15 amino acids. Looked up from germline, CDR1 is SGHNT and CDR2 is YYREEE (reference sequence).

The CDR3 spells CASSPWTLGSGYTF. CDR3 bases: TGTGCCAGCAGTCCATGGACCCTGGGGAGCGGCTACACCTTC. V and J are TRBV28 and TRBJ1-2; D not resolved. The CDR3 runs to 14 residues. The V and J ends lost 5 bases and 8 bases respectively, with 18 bases between them. Per germline, CDR1 MDHEN and CDR2 SYDVKM.

J is TRBJ1-2 and V is TRBV28; the D gene is possibly TRBD1 (6 bases). CDR1 is MDHEN, CDR2 SYDVKM, per germline. Trimming took 3 bases from V and 2 from J, leaving 10 bases between them. The CDR3 consists of 14 residues. For the CDR3, the DNA is TGTGCCAGCAGTTTTGACAGGAGGAACTATGGCTACACCTTC. Protein: CASSFDRRNYGYTF.

The gene calls are TRBV18 and TRBJ1-1; D not certain. Trimming removed 2 bases from V and 1 base from J, with 8 bases in between. The CDR3 spans 14 residues. Germline V lookup: CDR1 KGHSH, CDR2 LQKENI. The CDR3 nucleotides read TGTGCCAGCTCACCATTGGCTAGGAACACTGAAGCTTTCTTT. This sequence encodes CASSPLARNTEAFF.

The J gene is TRBJ1-6, the V gene TRBV6-5; 8 bases map to TRBD1. V shed 6 bases and J 3 bases; nucleotides not matched to a gene: 4. This CDR3 is built from 15 residues. CDR1 is MNHEY, CDR2 SVGAGI, per germline. In DNA, the CDR3 is TGTGCCAGCAGCTTCGGACAGGGCTATAATTCACCCCTCCACTTT. Translation: CASSFGQGYNSPLHF.

The gene calls are TRBV29-1 and TRBJ1-4, with TRBD1 matching 10 bases. CDR1 and CDR2 from the germline V gene are SQVTM and ANQGSEA. Losses at the gene ends were 5 bases for V and 3 bases for J; bases not matched to a gene: 6. The CDR3 sequence is 15 residues long. This chain's CDR3 is CSVTRTGGSNEKLFF. CDR3 DNA: TGCAGCGTTACCCGGACAGGGGGTTCTAATGAAAAACTGTTTTTT.

The J gene is TRBJ2-1, the V gene TRBV24-1; 8 bases line up with TRBD2. The J segment lost 8 bases and the V segment lost 1 base, leaving 9 bases of the junction unmatched. Germline CDR1 is KGHDR and CDR2 is SFDVKD. The CDR3 totals 16 residues. The CDR3 protein is CATSDFQRGGGDEQFF. The CDR3 nucleotides are TGTGCCACCAGTGATTTCCAACGGGGGGGCGGCGATGAGCAGTTCTTC.

The chain joins TRBV27 to TRBJ2-5; 7 bases fit TRBD2. The trim removed 0 bases at V and 5 bases at J, leaving 3 bases unmatched. The CDR3 has 14 amino acids. Germline V gives CDR1 MNHEY, CDR2 SMNVEV (reference sequence). The CDR3 sequence: CASSLSRGGETQYF. In DNA form, the CDR3 reads TGTGCCAGCAGTTTATCAAGGGGAGGGGAGACCCAGTACTTC.

The V gene is TRBV11-3, the J gene TRBJ1-1, with D perhaps matching TRBD1 (5 bases). The CDR3 runs 14 residues. V was pared by 1 base and J by 6 bases, with 12 bases between. Germline V gives CDR1 SGHNT, CDR2 YENEEA. The CDR3 DNA sequence: TGTGCCAGCAGCTTAGGAGGAGGGGCCTCTGAAGCTTTCTTT. This codes for CASSLGGGASEAFF.

The chain recombines TRBV9 with TRBJ2-1, with TRBD2 matching 10 bases. Trimming cost V 0 bases and J 3 bases; bases outside gene matches: 3. From germline, CDR1 is SGDLS and CDR2 YYNGEE. The CDR3 covers 16 residues. CDR3 residues: CASSVALAGDYNEQFF. The CDR3 bases are TGTGCCAGCAGCGTAGCTCTAGCGGGAGACTACAATGAGCAGTTCTTC.

CDR3 in DNA: TGTGCCAGCAGCCAAGAGTCCGCAGGCTATGGCTACACCTTC. Residues: CASSQESAGYGYTF. V and J are TRBV3-1 (or the pseudogene TRBV3-2) and TRBJ1-2; no firm D call. The germline V and J ends were trimmed by 0 bases and 4 bases, with 9 bases remaining between them. The CDR3 consists of 14 residues. Germline V CDR1 and CDR2: LGHDT, YNNKEL (reference sequence).

This chain joins TRBV29-1 and TRBJ1-2; D not certain. CDR1 and CDR2 (germline): SQVTM, ANQGSEA. The V and J ends lost 4 bases and 7 bases respectively, with 10 bases between them. The CDR3 covers 11 residues. The CDR3 loop reads CSVARARGYTF. The CDR3 bases are TGCAGCGTTGCGAGGGCTCGTGGCTACACCTTC.